This T cell receptor (beta chain) stems from a study of blood T cells in healthy people across ages. Trimming cost V 4 bases and J 6 bases, with 18 bases left between them. In germline, CDR1 is SQVTM, CDR2 ANQGSEA. The CDR3 runs to 14 residues. A sample-barcoded 5' primer and a J-beta primer mix were used in a second PCR of about 7 to 11 cycles. Every molecule of cDNA carried a tag from a template-switch adaptor with 12 random nucleotides. TCRdb redid the calling of the 5' RACE reads with MiXCR, one entry per CDR3 protein. The repertoire holds roughly 790,000 distinct CDR3 sequences, 43% seen once, with 20% to 25% in the top ten.

J is TRBJ1-2 and V is TRBV29-1, with D hard to call. The sequence came from a woman in her sixties in good health. The material sequenced was blood. This CDR3 is CSVVSRRRGDGYTF. The DNA of the CDR3 is TGCAGCGTTGTGAGTCGACGGCGTGGGGATGGCTACACCTTC.